This T cell receptor beta chain was sequenced for a study of blood T cells in healthy people across ages (dated by TCRdb to 2014 to 2015). Looking at the study overall: In model experiments, template switching captured roughly one uniquely barcoded TCR beta cDNA molecule for every two T cells. Age-related changes in TCR beta repertoire diversity were measured in the study by deep sequencing normalized with unique cDNA molecular identifiers. Four age groups were formed from the donors: young (average about 16 years), middle-aged (just under 40), aged (around 68) and long-lived (82). To avoid experimental bias, donors of different ages were randomly spread across the sequencing lanes. The study analyzed two additional independent replicas of 1 million unique cDNA reads from the same blood draw for two donors, one aged 18 to 29 and one aged 80 or older.

This clonotype was recorded once. No cognate antigen has been identified for it. Per-nucleotide qualities are absent, and no much larger clonotype sits a single base away. One read represents weak support. The donors were roughly 39 Caucasian individuals from Russia, aged roughly 6 to 100 years, who were systemically healthy. Approximately 9 milliliters of peripheral blood were collected from each donor into EDTA-treated Vacutainer tubes. Ficoll-Paque density-gradient centrifugation was used to isolate PBMCs, with at least 6 million per sample. Total RNA, at least 6 micrograms per sample, was extracted from PBMCs with Trizol reagent. The percentages of naive CD45RAhigh/CD27high T cells were determined by flow cytometry on a PBMC aliquot from every donor. Beyond this particular receptor, the publication reports: Conclusive comparison of naive and antigen-experienced compartments was prevented by the profiling of bulk unsorted PBMCs. The CMV infection status of donors was not known, potentially confounding age-related changes in expanded clonotypes. Estimates of total diversity from one million sequenced T cells were regarded as lower bounds and underestimates. There was a strong correlation between observed TCR beta diversity and the percentage of naive T cells measured by flow cytometry. Compared with the aged group, the long-lived group had more naive CD4+ T cells, fewer expanded clones and increased TCR diversity, suggesting age selection. Observed TCR beta diversity per million T cells fell roughly linearly with age, and a significant reduction was already apparent by age around 39.

CDR1 MDHEN and CDR2 SYDVKM are derived from the germline V gene. Relative to germline, V is 9 bases shorter and J is 0 bases shorter, with 13 bases between their ends. The CDR3 covers 14 residues, taking in both the cysteine and the phenylalanine. Kept here is only the CDR3 DNA, which spans 42 bases and is read in frame from base 1. The library was prepared using 5' RACE. Sequencing used an Illumina HiSeq 2500. A second PCR of about 7 to 12 cycles was run with a J-beta primer mix and a sample-barcoded 5' primer. Each TCR beta cDNA molecule received a unique molecular identifier from a template-switch 5' adaptor carrying 12 random nucleotides. Each sample yielded at least 2.5 million CDR3-containing paired-end reads. The Mint cDNA synthesis kit, primed by a TRBC-specific oligonucleotide, was used to synthesize first-strand cDNA from all RNA. All cDNA was treated with uracil-DNA glycosylase and then went through a first 18-cycle PCR with the universal primers M1SS and BC2_uni_R. The authors' pipeline ran thus. For normalization, 1 million high-quality reads, each with a distinct molecular identifier, were randomly selected from each sample. Instead of being binned into consensus sequences, reads that shared molecular identifiers were thrown out. MiTCR, with a Q25 quality threshold and the strictest error-elimination algorithm, was used for CDR3 identification, clonotype clustering and error correction. A nonparametric unseen species model with Euler transformation was used to estimate a lower bound on total TCR beta diversity. TCRdb applied fastp at Q25 and MiXCR to the public reads, then kept only in-frame beta chains. When rows share a CDR3 protein, they turn into one entry using the most common DNA and genes. TCRdb, rather than the study authors, made the V and J calls. A total of 1.5 million to 2 million distinct CDR3 sequences appear in this sample, over 25% of them only once. The top ten clones comprise approximately 7.7% of the sample.

Sequencing used blood. The chain joins TRBV28 to TRBJ2-3; TRBD1 is a weak D gene call, 6 bases matching. The receptor was derived from a young woman in good health. The CDR3 region reads CASNRDLSTDTQYF. The base sequence is TGTGCCAGTAACAGGGACCTTAGCACAGATACGCAGTATTTT.